The present T cell receptor (beta chain) was sequenced within a study of blood T cell repertoires in COVID-19. The wider study: Samples came from the United States, Italy and Spain, spanning acute and convalescent COVID-19. PBMCs, B-cell-depleted T cells, or T cells were the source of the cDNA or gDNA that made up the material.

Methods used by the authors: Amplifying reference gene primers gave estimates of nucleated cell counts. Profiling relied on immunoSEQ multiplex PCR, and the TCRdb table lists in-frame clones only, not all of them. V, J and clone size were drawn from that table, and D and trimming were deduced from the DNA. The repertoire holds some 90,000 clones, with around 88% as singletons. CDR1 SGHDN and CDR2 FVKESK come from the germline V gene. V lost 1 base, J lost 0 bases, and 10 bases lay in between. The CDR3 totals 16 residues. This receptor was taken from an elderly man with active or convalescent COVID-19. V gene TRBV14 combines with J gene TRBJ2-4, with D perhaps TRBD2 (5 bases). The sample comprised peripheral blood. The CDR3 spells CASSQARGLAKNIQYF. CDR3 in DNA: TGTGCCAGCAGCCAAGCGAGAGGACTAGCCAAAAACATTCAGTACTTC.